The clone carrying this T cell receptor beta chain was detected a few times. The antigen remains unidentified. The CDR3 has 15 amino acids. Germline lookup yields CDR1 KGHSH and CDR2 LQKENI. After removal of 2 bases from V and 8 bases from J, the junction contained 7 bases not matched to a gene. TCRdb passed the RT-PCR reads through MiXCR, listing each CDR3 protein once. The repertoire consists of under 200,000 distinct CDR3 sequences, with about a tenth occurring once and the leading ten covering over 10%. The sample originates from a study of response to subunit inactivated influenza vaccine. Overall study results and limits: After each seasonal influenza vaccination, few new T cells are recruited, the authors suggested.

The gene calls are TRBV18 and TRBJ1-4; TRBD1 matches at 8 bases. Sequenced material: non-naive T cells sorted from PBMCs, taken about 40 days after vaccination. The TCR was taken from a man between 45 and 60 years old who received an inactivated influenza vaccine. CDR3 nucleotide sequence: TGTGCCAGCTCACCAGGACAGGGTGGTTTGGAAAAACTGTTTTTT. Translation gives CASSPGQGGLEKLFF.